The 30 T cell receptor beta chains listed next were all sequenced from one sample in a study of siplizumab effects on memory and regulatory T cells. Assay: immunoSEQ multiplex PCR; the TCRdb copy retains only in-frame clones and omits some. Among about 98,000 clones, more than 85% were seen once, and the ten largest hold 0.85% to 1.3%. The sequenced material came from CD4+ T cells sorted from blood. The receptors come from a human donor in good health.

V is TRBV28 and J is TRBJ1-5; D is unclear. The germline V gene encodes CDR1 MDHEN and CDR2 SYDVKM. The V and J ends lost 6 bases and 5 bases respectively, with 14 bases between them. CDR3 length equals 14 residues. CDR3 in DNA: TGTGCCAGCAGCCCGACATCAGCCCATCAGCCCCAGCATTTT. The encoded protein is CASSPTSAHQPQHF.

This clone was detected only once. This chain uses TRBV28 with TRBJ1-5; D gene uncertain. The CDR3 length is 17 residues. The V gene lost 5 bases and the J gene lost 4 bases, with 21 bases spanning the gap. The V gene's germline CDR1 is MDHEN and CDR2 SYDVKM. As DNA, the CDR3 is TGTGCCAGCAGTCTCCGAGTAGGACTTACTGCGAATCAGCCCCAGCATTTT. Its translation is CASSLRVGLTANQPQHF. The variable domain in full, completed from reference TRBV28 and TRBJ1-5, reads DVKVTQSSRYLVKRTGEKVFLECVQDMDHENMFWYRQDPGLGLRLIYFSYDVKMKEKGDIPEGYSVSREKKERFSLILESASTNQTSMYLCASSLRVGLTANQPQHFGDGTRLSIL.

In this sample, this clone turned up once. This chain links TRBV15 with TRBJ2-7; 8 positions agree with TRBD2. J lost 2 bases, V lost 8 bases, and 5 bases had no gene match. This CDR3 is 13 amino acids long. Germline V gene data show CDR1 as LNHNV and CDR2 as YYDKDF (reference sequence). The CDR3, as DNA: TGTGCCACCGCCCAGCGGGGGACCTACGAGCAGTACTTC. Its protein product is CATAQRGTYEQYF.

This clone was seen only once. The chain recombines TRBV6-6 with TRBJ1-1; D is perhaps TRBD1 (5 bases). V lost 6 bases to trimming and J lost 4 bases, with 15 bases between them. The CDR3 totals 14 residues. The germline gives CDR1 MNHNY, CDR2 SVGAGI (reference sequence). The DNA of the CDR3 is TGTGCCAGCAGGACCTCCGGGGGGGGCACTGAAGCTTTCTTT. Translating gives CASRTSGGGTEAFF.

This chain joins TRBV27 and TRBJ1-4; D unresolved. CDR1 and CDR2 from the germline V gene are MNHEY and SMNVEV (reference sequence). The length of the CDR3 is 14 residues. V was pared by 1 base and J by 0 bases, with 3 bases between. The CDR3 is CASSLFATNEKLFF. For the CDR3, the DNA is TGTGCCAGCAGTTTATTTGCAACTAATGAAAAACTGTTTTTT. Full variable domain (rest looked up from reference TRBV27 and TRBJ1-4): EAQVTQNPRYLITVTGKKLTVTCSQNMNHEYMSWYRQDPGLGLRQIYYSMNVEVTDKGDVPEGYKVSRKEKRNFPLILESPSPNQTSLYFCASSLFATNEKLFFGSGTQLSVL.

This chain uses TRBV4-1 with TRBJ2-3; 7 positions match TRBD2. The CDR3 length is 17 residues. Germline CDR1 is MGHRA and CDR2 is YSYEKL. The junction had 9 bases not matched to a gene; V was cut back by 1 base and J by 2 bases. CDR3 residues: CASSQGDTSAYTDTQYF. The CDR3 nucleotides are TGCGCCAGCAGCCAAGGCGATACTAGCGCCTACACAGATACGCAGTATTTT.

The chain recombines TRBV7-3 with TRBJ2-3, with D perhaps assigned TRBD1 or TRBD2 (5 bases each). Germline CDR1 and CDR2: SGHTA and FQGTGA. V was pared by 2 bases and J by 1 base, with 7 bases between. This CDR3 comprises 14 residues. CDR3 amino acids: CASSLWDGTDTQYF. CDR3 nucleotide sequence: TGTGCCAGCAGCTTATGGGACGGCACAGATACGCAGTATTTT.

This sequence joins TRBV25-1 and TRBJ2-1, with 9 bases matching TRBD1. There are 15 residues in the CDR3. Per the germline V gene, CDR1 is MGHDK and CDR2 is SYGVNS. Trimming at V came to 4 bases and at J to 4 bases, leaving 5 bases not matched to a gene. The CDR3 DNA is TGTGCCAGCAGTGGCTACAGGGGGCCATACAATGAGCAGTTCTTC. It codes for CASSGYRGPYNEQFF.

CDR3 sequence (DNA): TGTGCCAGCAGCCGGGAGTGGGCTCAGCCCCAGCATTTT. Encoded protein: CASSREWAQPQHF. The chain joins TRBV5-5 to TRBJ1-5, with D unresolved. V dropped 4 bases and J dropped 6 bases, with 11 bases sitting between them. Germline CDR1 SGHKS, CDR2 YYEKEE (reference sequence). There are 13 residues in the CDR3. Full variable domain (missing parts from reference TRBV5-5 and TRBJ1-5): DAGVTQSPTHLIKTRGQQVTLRCSPISGHKSVSWYQQVLGQGPQFIFQYYEKEERGRGNFPDRFSARQFPNYSSELNVNALLLGDSALYLCASSREWAQPQHFGDGTRLSIL.

The chain joins TRBV7-8 to TRBJ2-7; 10 bases are shared with TRBD2. The CDR3 runs 17 residues. Germline assignment: CDR1 SGHVS and CDR2 FQNEAQ. V lost 7 bases to trimming and J lost 0 bases; unmatched junction nucleotides: 12. The CDR3 nucleotides are TGTGCCAGCACGACCATTGGACTAGCGGATAACTCCTACGAGCAGTACTTC. It yields the protein CASTTIGLADNSYEQYF.

The chain joins TRBV4-2 to TRBJ2-2; tentative D call: TRBD1 (6 bases). Germline lookup yields CDR1 LGHNA and CDR2 YNFKEQ. This CDR3 is built from 15 residues. V shed 4 bases and J shed 1 base, with 10 bases lying between them. CDR3 protein: CASSRQTGNTGELFF. As DNA, the CDR3 is TGTGCCAGCAGCCGGCAGACAGGGAACACCGGGGAGCTGTTTTTT.

The genes are TRBV7-3 and TRBJ2-1; tentative D call: TRBD2 (6 bases). Germline V lookup: CDR1 SGHTA, CDR2 FQGTGA. The CDR3 totals 14 residues. V lost 2 bases and J 9 bases, leaving 14 bases between the germline ends. CDR3 region: CASSLLSYSGEQFF. The CDR3 nucleotides are TGTGCCAGCAGCTTACTCTCTTATAGCGGTGAGCAGTTCTTC.

The chain uses TRBV5-1 and TRBJ1-2, with 10 bases that match TRBD1. CDR1 and CDR2 from the germline V gene are SGHRS and YFSETQ. With 0 bases clipped from V and 5 bases from J, the junction kept 4 bases outside the gene matches. The CDR3 is made up of 15 amino acids. The CDR3 loop is CASSLATGQGYGYTF. For the CDR3, the DNA is TGCGCCAGCAGCTTGGCCACGGGACAGGGGTATGGCTACACCTTC.

V and J are TRBV5-1 and TRBJ2-3; 7 positions agree with TRBD2. CDR1 and CDR2 (germline): SGHRS, YFSETQ. There are 15 residues in the CDR3. J was trimmed by 0 bases and V by 2 bases; bases with no gene match: 3. CDR3 residues: CASSFFSGSTDTQYF. The CDR3 DNA sequence: TGCGCCAGCAGCTTCTTTAGCGGGAGCACAGATACGCAGTATTTT.

This rearrangement joins TRBV10-3 to TRBJ1-4, with D tentatively TRBD1 (6 bases). Trimming took off 11 bases at V and 5 bases at J, with 15 bases between the two ends. This CDR3 is 13 amino acids long. The germline gives CDR1 ENHRY, CDR2 SYGVKD. In DNA, the CDR3 is TGTGCCGTCGCACAGGGCGTAAATGAAAAACTGTTTTTT. Translated, it gives CAVAQGVNEKLFF.

The chain couples TRBV4-1 to TRBJ2-1; 14 bases align to TRBD2. With 4 bases clipped from V and 9 bases from J, the junction kept 8 bases outside the gene matches. There are 16 residues in the CDR3. Germline lookup yields CDR1 MGHRA and CDR2 YSYEKL. The CDR3 spells CASSLGTSGRLREQFF. As DNA, the CDR3 is TGCGCCAGCAGCCTAGGGACTAGCGGGAGACTACGTGAGCAGTTCTTC.

This rearrangement joins TRBV5-1 to TRBJ1-2; tentative D call: TRBD1 (6 bases). This CDR3 region has 16 residues. V was shortened by 0 bases and J by 0 bases, with 12 bases between the two germline ends. CDR1 and CDR2 (germline): SGHRS, YFSETQ. The CDR3 coding sequence is TGCGCCAGCAGCTTGGCGGGTGGACAGCCTAACTATGGCTACACCTTC. This codes for CASSLAGGQPNYGYTF. Based on the CDR3 plus reference TRBV5-1 and TRBJ1-2, the full variable domain is KAGVTQTPRYLIKTRGQQVTLSCSPISGHRSVSWYQQTPGQGLQFLFEYFSETQRNKGNFPGRFSGRQFSNSRSEMNVSTLELGDSALYLCASSLAGGQPNYGYTFGSGTRLTVV.

This chain connects TRBV12-5 to TRBJ2-1; the D gene could be TRBD1 or TRBD2 (5 bases each). The V end was cut by 7 bases, the J end by 12 bases, with 25 bases between. Germline V gives CDR1 LGHNT, CDR2 FRNRAP. CDR3 length: 15 residues. DNA for the CDR3: TGTGCTAGTGCCCCCGGGACCGTTAGCAACAACGGGCAGTTCTTC. This sequence encodes CASAPGTVSNNGQFF.

The chain links TRBV23-1 to TRBJ2-1; D gene uncertain. TRBV23-1 carries the ORF label, with uncertain function. CDR3 size: 17 residues. The V end lost 4 bases, the J end lost 2 bases, and 18 bases lay between the germline ends. The CDR3 nucleotides are TGCGCCAGCAGTCTACCTTTTGGAGCTCGTCCCTACAATGAGCAGTTCTTC. It encodes CASSLPFGARPYNEQFF.

CDR3 bases: TGCGCCAGCAGCCAAGATAGAGGGAAGGGTGCGGAGACCCAGTACTTC. Translating gives CASSQDRGKGAETQYF. The chain combines TRBV4-1 with TRBJ2-5; tentatively, D is TRBD2 (5 bases). From germline, CDR1 is MGHRA and CDR2 YSYEKL. The CDR3 is 16 residues long. V gave up 0 bases and J gave up 5 bases, with 16 bases separating them.

This clone was detected only once. This rearrangement joins TRBV30 to TRBJ1-2; tentative D call: TRBD1 (5 bases). The CDR3 loop spans 13 amino acids. Germline CDR1 is GTSNPN and CDR2 is SVGIG (reference sequence). The V end was cut by 4 bases, the J end by 3 bases, with 12 bases between. The DNA of the CDR3 is TGTGCCTGGAATTCAGGGAGTTACTATGGCTACACCTTC. It is translated as CAWNSGSYYGYTF. The full variable domain, completed using reference TRBV30 and TRBJ1-2, is SQTIHQWPATLVQPVGSPLSLECTVEGTSNPNLYWYRQAAGRGLQLLFYSVGIGQISSEVPQNLSASRPQDRQFILSSKKLLLSDSGFYLCAWNSGSYYGYTFGSGTRLTVV.

The chain combines TRBV29-1 with TRBJ2-1; 8 bases align to TRBD2. J lost 9 bases, V lost 0 bases, and 1 base had no gene match. There are 12 residues in the CDR3. Germline CDR1 and CDR2: SQVTM and ANQGSEA. The DNA for the CDR3 is TGCAGCGTTGAAGACGGGGGGGGTGAGCAGTTCTTC. It codes for CSVEDGGGEQFF.

The chain links TRBV28 to TRBJ2-7, with 7 bases fitting TRBD2. Germline V gene sequence: CDR1 MDHEN, CDR2 SYDVKM. Germline trimming cut 10 bases from V and 1 base from J; bases unmatched to any gene: 7. This CDR3 is 13 amino acids long. Written as DNA, the CDR3 is TGTGCCACCGAGCGGACTAGGTCCTACGAGCAGTACTTC. Residues: CATERTRSYEQYF.

The chain carries TRBV28 and TRBJ2-7; D tentatively reads TRBD1 or TRBD2 (5 bases each). Germline CDR1 reads MDHEN; CDR2 reads SYDVKM. V was trimmed by 5 bases and J by 3 bases, leaving 17 bases between them. The CDR3 is 15 amino acids. The CDR3 coding sequence is TGTGCCAGCAGTCAAAGGACTGGGGCGTACTACGAGCAGTACTTC. As protein: CASSQRTGAYYEQYF.

The genes are TRBV18 and TRBJ2-7; 15 bases map to TRBD2. This CDR3 has 17 residues. Germline CDR1 is KGHSH and CDR2 is LQKENI. Losses at the gene ends were 3 bases for V and 2 bases for J; bases not matched to a gene: 5. As DNA, the CDR3 is TGTGCCAGCTCACCGCCGGGACTAGCGGGAGGTACCTACGAGCAGTACTTC. Its translation is CASSPPGLAGGTYEQYF.

This clone was seen once. This chain links TRBV7-3 with TRBJ2-1, with D perhaps TRBD1 or TRBD2 (5 bases each). With 5 bases removed from V and 10 bases from J, the gap between germline ends came to 24 bases. Per the germline V gene, CDR1 is SGHTA and CDR2 is FQGTGA. CDR3 size: 16 residues. The CDR3 loop is CASSGPGTTASKEQFF. The CDR3 nucleotides are TGTGCCAGCAGCGGGCCCGGGACCACGGCTAGTAAGGAGCAGTTCTTC.

This chain links TRBV19 with TRBJ2-3; 10 bases map to TRBD2. The CDR3 length is 16 residues. Germline CDR1 is LNHDA and CDR2 is SQIVND (reference sequence). With V trimmed by 5 bases and J by 5 bases, 10 bases remained unmatched. The CDR3 here is CASSQLASGSRDTQYF. The DNA for the CDR3 is TGTGCCAGTAGTCAACTCGCTAGCGGGAGTAGAGATACGCAGTATTTT.

The V gene is TRBV28, the J gene TRBJ2-5, with D possibly being TRBD2 (5 bases). The CDR3 spans 13 residues. With 3 bases removed from V and 6 bases from J, the gap between germline ends came to 11 bases. The germline gives CDR1 MDHEN, CDR2 SYDVKM. CDR3 in amino acids: CASSFDTGKTQYF. CDR3 coding DNA: TGTGCCAGCAGTTTCGATACGGGAAAGACCCAGTACTTC.

The chain joins TRBV9 to TRBJ2-1; weak D call: TRBD2 (5 bases). The CDR3 is made up of 16 amino acids. The germline gives CDR1 SGDLS, CDR2 YYNGEE. V lost 0 bases and J 3 bases, leaving 13 bases between the germline ends. Here the CDR3 DNA reads TGTGCCAGCAGCGTAGATGGTGCGGGTTTCTACAATGAGCAGTTCTTC. Translated, it gives CASSVDGAGFYNEQFF.

The V and J genes are TRBV28 and TRBJ1-2, with 7 bases that match TRBD1. The CDR3 is made up of 13 amino acids. Trimming cost V 8 bases and J 1 base; bases outside gene matches: 4. Germline CDR1 and CDR2: MDHEN and SYDVKM. The CDR3 region is CASGDRNNYGYTF. CDR3 bases: TGTGCCAGCGGGGACAGAAATAACTATGGCTACACCTTC.